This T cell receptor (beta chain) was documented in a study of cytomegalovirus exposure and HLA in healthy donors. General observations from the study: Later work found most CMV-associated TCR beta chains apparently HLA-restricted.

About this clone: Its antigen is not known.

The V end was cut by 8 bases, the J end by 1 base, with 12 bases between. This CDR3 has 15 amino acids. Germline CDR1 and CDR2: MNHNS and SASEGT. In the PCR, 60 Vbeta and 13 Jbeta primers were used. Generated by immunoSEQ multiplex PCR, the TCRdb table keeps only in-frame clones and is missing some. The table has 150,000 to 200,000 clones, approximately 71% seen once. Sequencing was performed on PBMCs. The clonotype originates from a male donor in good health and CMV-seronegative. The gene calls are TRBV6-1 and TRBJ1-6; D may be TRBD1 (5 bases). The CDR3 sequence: CASRGGVSYNSPLHF. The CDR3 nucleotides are TGTGCCAGCCGGGGGGGGGTTTCCTATAATTCACCCCTCCACTTT.